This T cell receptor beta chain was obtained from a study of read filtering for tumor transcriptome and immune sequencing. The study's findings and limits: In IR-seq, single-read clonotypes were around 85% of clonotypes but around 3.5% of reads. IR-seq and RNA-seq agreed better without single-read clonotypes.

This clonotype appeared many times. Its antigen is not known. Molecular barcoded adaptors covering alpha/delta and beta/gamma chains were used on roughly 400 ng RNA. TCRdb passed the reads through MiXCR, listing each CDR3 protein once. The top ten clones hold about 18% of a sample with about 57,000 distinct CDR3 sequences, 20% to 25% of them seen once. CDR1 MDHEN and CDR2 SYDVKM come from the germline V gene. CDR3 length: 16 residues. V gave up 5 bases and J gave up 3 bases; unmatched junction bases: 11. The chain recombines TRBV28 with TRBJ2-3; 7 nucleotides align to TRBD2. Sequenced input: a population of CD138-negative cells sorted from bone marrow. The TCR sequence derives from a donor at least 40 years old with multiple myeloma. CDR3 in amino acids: CASSTRTSLDTDTQYF. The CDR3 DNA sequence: TGTGCCAGCAGTACCCGGACTAGTTTGGATACAGATACGCAGTATTTT.